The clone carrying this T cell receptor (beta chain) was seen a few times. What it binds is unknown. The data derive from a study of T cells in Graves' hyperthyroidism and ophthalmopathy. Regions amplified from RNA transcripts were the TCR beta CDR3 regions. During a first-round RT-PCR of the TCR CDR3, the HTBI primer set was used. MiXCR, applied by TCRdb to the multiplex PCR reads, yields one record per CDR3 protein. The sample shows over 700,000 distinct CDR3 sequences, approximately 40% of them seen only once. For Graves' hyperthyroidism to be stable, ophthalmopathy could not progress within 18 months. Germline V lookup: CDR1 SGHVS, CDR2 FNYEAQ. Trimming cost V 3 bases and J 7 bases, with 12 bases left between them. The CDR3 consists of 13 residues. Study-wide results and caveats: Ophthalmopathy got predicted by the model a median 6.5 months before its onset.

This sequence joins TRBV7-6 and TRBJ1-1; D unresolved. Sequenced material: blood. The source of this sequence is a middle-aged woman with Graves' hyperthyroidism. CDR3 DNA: TGTGCCAGCAGCTTGGAAAGGGTGGGTGAAGCTTTCTTT. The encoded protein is CASSLERVGEAFF.